The 22 T cell receptor beta chains given below trace back to one sample, sequenced in a study of tumor-infiltrating lymphocytes in primary liver carcinoma. TCR beta cDNA was reverse-transcribed from around 0.55 ug of total RNA. The reaction used a constant-region primer and ProtoScript II reverse transcriptase. Three nested multiplex PCR rounds, a slightly modified ARM-PCR, produced the libraries for TCR beta. Primers for the first two PCR rounds were TRBV1-TRBV30 forward primers and a C-beta reverse primer (approximately 9 cycles per round). In TCRdb, the multiplex PCR reads were re-called with MiXCR into one record per CDR3 protein. The repertoire holds approximately 340,000 distinct CDR3 sequences, with about 65% as singletons. The blood RNA (from unsorted whole blood) was obtained, and germline DNA was also extracted. Source material: peripheral blood. The receptors were gathered from a man aged 40-50 years with primary liver carcinoma and hepatitis B virus infection.

Points on this clonotype: A single base separates this from a much larger clone, so it may be a read error. The chain is built from TRBV5-1 and TRBJ1-2; D gene ambiguous. The CDR3 length is 13 residues. Per the germline V gene, CDR1 is SGHRS and CDR2 is YFSETQ. This CDR3 reads CVSSEFAGHGYTF. Here the CDR3 DNA reads TGCGTCAGCAGTGAATTTGCTGGGCATGGCTACACCTTC. The variable domain in full, with the rest retrieved from reference TRBV5-1 and TRBJ1-2, is KAGVTQTPRYLIKTRGQQVTLSCSPISGHRSVSWYQQTPGQGLQFLFEYFSETQRNKGNFPGRFSGRQFSNSRSEMNVSTLELGDSALYLCVSSEFAGHGYTFGSGTRLTVV.

As for this clonotype: It is likely a read error, because the conserved phenylalanine at the end of the CDR3 is missing. This chain links TRBV11-2 with TRBJ2-6, with D possibly matching TRBD1 (5 bases). The CDR3 has 14 amino acids. Germline CDR1 and CDR2: SGHAT and FQNNGV. The CDR3 sequence is CASNLGAGANVLTL. CDR3 DNA: TGTGCCAGCAACTTAGGGGCTGGGGCCAACGTCCTGACTCTC.

This clonotype has just a few counts. The chain joins TRBV4-1 to TRBJ2-7, with D perhaps TRBD2 (6 bases). From germline, CDR1 is MGHRA and CDR2 YSYEKL. This CDR3 has 18 amino acids. V lost 0 bases and J lost 3, with 21 bases in between. The CDR3: CASSQEWGNGVGGYEQYF. The DNA of the CDR3 is TGCGCCAGCAGCCAAGAATGGGGGAATGGGGTGGGGGGCTACGAGCAGTACTTC.

To note about this clonotype: This may be a read error: a much more frequent sequence differs by one nucleotide. Here the CDR3 DNA reads TGCGCCAGCAGCCAGGGGTTAGGCGAGCAGTACTTC. As protein: CASSQGLGEQYF. The V call is TRBV4-1, the J call TRBJ2-7, with no clear D. From germline, CDR1 is MGHRA and CDR2 YSYEKL. The CDR3 length is 12 residues. The V end was cut by 3 bases, the J end by 6 bases, with 9 bases between.

To note about this clonotype: It is likely a read error, because the conserved phenylalanine at the end of the CDR3 is missing. V and J are TRBV29-1 and TRBJ2-5; 7 nucleotides line up with TRBD2. With V trimmed by 5 bases and J by 4 bases, 10 bases remained unmatched. Germline values: CDR1 SQVTM, CDR2 ANQGSEA. This CDR3 comprises 14 residues. The CDR3 DNA reads as TGCAGCGTTAGGGAGTGGGAGGGCCCAGAGACCCAGTACCTC. Amino acids: CSVREWEGPETQYL.

With respect to this clonotype: The junction does not match germline at one end; this may be a read error. The J gene is TRBJ2-1, the V gene TRBV13, with a tentative D call TRBD1 (5 bases). The V gene's germline CDR1 is PRHDT and CDR2 FYEKMQ (reference sequence). This CDR3 has 17 residues. CDR3 loop: CASGRYQGISSYNGQFF. The CDR3 nucleotides are TGTGCCAGCGGCCGATATCAGGGCATTAGCTCCTACAATGGGCAGTTCTTC.

In nucleotides, the CDR3 is TGTGCCAGCAGCTACCGGGACAGGGGGCGTGATGACTACACCTTC. Protein: CASSYRDRGRDDYTF. This chain joins TRBV7-9 and TRBJ1-2; 12 bases fit TRBD1. The V and J ends lost 4 bases and 10 bases, in that order; junction bases with no gene match: 10. This CDR3 is 15 amino acids long. From germline, CDR1 is SEHNR and CDR2 FQNEAQ (reference sequence).

This clonotype was found a few times. The gene calls are TRBV6-5 and TRBJ1-6; 7 positions agree with TRBD1. The germline gives CDR1 MNHEY, CDR2 SVGAGI. CDR3 length: 15 residues. J lost 2 bases, V lost 6 bases, and 4 bases had no gene match. This chain's CDR3 is CASRSTGAYNSPLHF. The CDR3 nucleotides read TGTGCCAGCAGATCTACAGGGGCCTATAATTCACCCCTCCACTTT.

Of note for this clonotype: The CDR3 ends on some other residue instead of the conserved phenylalanine or tryptophan, so this is likely a read error. The V gene is TRBV4-1, the J gene TRBJ1-2; D unclear. The germline V gene encodes CDR1 MGHRA and CDR2 YSYEKL. The CDR3 totals 12 residues. The CDR3 here is CASSQHGYDYTL. The CDR3 nucleotides read TGCGCCAGCAGCCAGCACGGTTATGACTACACCTTA.

The gene calls are TRBV11-2 and TRBJ1-1, with D unclear. V was shortened by 0 bases and J by 1 base, with 9 bases between the two germline ends. This CDR3 region has 15 residues. CDR1 SGHAT and CDR2 FQNNGV come from the germline V gene. The CDR3 sequence: CASSLDLNTNTEAFF. CDR3 nucleotide sequence: TGTGCCAGCAGCTTAGATCTTAATACGAACACTGAAGCTTTCTTT.

Regarding this clonotype: This could be a read error, since a much larger clone is one nucleotide away. The rearrangement joins TRBV6-1 to TRBJ2-1, with 7 bases that match TRBD1. CDR3 length equals 15 residues. Trimming took 2 bases from V and 9 from J; bases not matched to a gene: 10. Germline values: CDR1 MNHNS, CDR2 SASEGT. Written as DNA, the CDR3 is TGTGCCAGCAGTGAAATCGACCGGGCAGGGGGTGAGCAGTTCTTC. It specifies CASSEIDRAGGEQFF.

A note on this clonotype: The junction departs from germline at one end; a sequencing error may be responsible. The chain joins TRBV11-2 to TRBJ2-2; 8 nucleotides agree with TRBD2. Germline loops: CDR1 SGHAT, CDR2 FQNNGV. This CDR3 spans 16 amino acids. The CDR3 nucleotides read TGTGCCAGCAGCTTCTCAACGGGGGGGATGGCCAGGGAGATGTTTTTT. The encoded protein is CASSFSTGGMAREMFF. The whole variable domain, remainder taken from reference TRBV11-2 and TRBJ2-2, is EAGVAQSPRYKIIEKRQSVAFWCNPISGHATLYWYQQILGQGPKLLIQFQNNGVVDDSQLPKDRFSAERLKGVDSTLKIQPAKLEDSAVYLCASSFSTGGMAREMFFGEGSRLTVL.

The chain has TRBV4-1 and TRBJ1-1; weak D call: TRBD1 (5 bases). This CDR3 is built from 13 residues. Germline V gives CDR1 MGHRA, CDR2 YSYEKL. Trimming stripped 8 bases from V and 6 bases from J, with 16 bases between. Here the CDR3 DNA reads TGCGCCAGCGGCCCTTGGCAGGGAGCTGAAGCTTTCTTT. It codes for CASGPWQGAEAFF.

The V gene is TRBV10-1, the J gene TRBJ2-1; D not resolved. The V gene lost 8 bases and the J gene lost 2 bases, with 28 bases spanning the gap. The CDR3 has 19 amino acids. From germline, CDR1 is WNHNN and CDR2 SYGVQD (reference sequence). The CDR3 nucleotides read TGCGCCAGCGTTCACCCCCGCTCCGTGCTGTTCGGTGCCTACAATGAGCAGTTCTTC. Its protein product is CASVHPRSVLFGAYNEQFF.

The genes are TRBV2 and TRBJ1-3; perhaps TRBD1 as D (5 bases). CDR3 size: 14 residues. V lost 5 bases and J lost 4, with 12 bases in between. Per the germline V gene, CDR1 is SNHLY and CDR2 is FYNNEI. In nucleotides, the CDR3 is TGTGCCAGCAGTCAGTACAGGTCGGGAAACACCATATATTTT. Encoded protein: CASSQYRSGNTIYF.

About this clonotype itself: This may arise from a read error, as a much more abundant clone is one base away. J is TRBJ2-7 and V is TRBV6-1, with D hard to call. CDR3 size: 13 residues. Trimming took 7 bases from V and 3 from J, leaving 13 bases between them. Germline CDR1 MNHNS, CDR2 SASEGT. DNA for the CDR3: TGTGCCAGCAAGGTCGTGCTAGTCTACGAGCAGTACTTC. This codes for CASKVVLVYEQYF.

Comment on this clonotype: One end of the junction varies from germline; a read error may be responsible. The chain links TRBV13 to TRBJ2-2; possibly TRBD2 for D (5 bases). Germline V gene sequence: CDR1 PRHDT, CDR2 FYEKMQ (reference sequence). CDR3 length: 17 amino acids. CDR3 nucleotide sequence: TGTGCCAGCAGCTTGGGTTACAGTTCAATTTACACCGGGGAGCCGTTTTTT. Protein sequence: CASSLGYSSIYTGEPFF.

Note on this clonotype: A much larger clone differs by one base, so this may be a read error. This chain uses TRBV10-3 with TRBJ1-1, with D tentatively TRBD1 (5 bases). Per the germline V gene, CDR1 is ENHRY and CDR2 is SYGVKD. The CDR3 has 12 amino acids. The CDR3 reads CVSKRGNTEAFF. The CDR3 coding sequence is TGTGTCAGTAAAAGGGGGAACACTGAAGCTTTCTTT.

A note on this clonotype: Compared with germline, one end of the junction differs, possibly owing to a read error. CDR3 DNA sequence: TGTGCCAGCAGCATCTGGGGAGAGCGTACAGATACACAGTATTTT. Protein sequence: CASSIWGERTDTQYF. The V call is TRBV11-2, the J call TRBJ2-3; D might be TRBD2 (5 bases). Germline CDR1 and CDR2: SGHAT and FQNNGV. This CDR3 is 15 amino acids long. Full variable domain (outside the CDR3, taken from reference TRBV11-2 and TRBJ2-3): EAGVAQSPRYKIIEKRQSVAFWCNPISGHATLYWYQQILGQGPKLLIQFQNNGVVDDSQLPKDRFSAERLKGVDSTLKIQPAKLEDSAVYLCASSIWGERTDTQYFGPGTRLTVL.

Of note for this clonotype: This sequence may be a read error, since a much larger clone differs from it by one base. The rearrangement joins TRBV11-2 to TRBJ2-1; 7 bases line up with TRBD2. Germline V gene lookup returns CDR1 SGHAT and CDR2 FQNNGV. The CDR3 contains 15 residues. CDR3 amino acids: CVCSLGPGGGNEQFF. The DNA of the CDR3 is TGTGTCTGCAGCTTAGGACCCGGGGGAGGGAATGAGCAGTTCTTC.

This clonotype appeared once. A clone one base away is much larger, so this may be a read error. Since the CDR3 does not end with the conserved phenylalanine or tryptophan, this likely comes from a read error. The genes are TRBV30 and TRBJ2-3; the D is unclear. The germline CDR1 and CDR2 sequences are GTSNPN and SVGIG (reference sequence). V dropped 1 base and J dropped 0 bases, with 2 bases sitting between them. CDR3 size: 12 residues. CDR3 amino acids: CAWSASTDTQYY. The CDR3, as DNA: TGTGCCTGGAGTGCCAGCACAGATACGCAGTATTAT.

As to this clonotype: A much bigger clone sits one base away, suggesting this may be a read error. Here the CDR3 omits its conserved ending phenylalanine or tryptophan, so a read error is the likely source. The V gene is TRBV14, the J gene TRBJ2-2; TRBD1 matches 10 bases. V lost 0 bases to trimming and J lost 6 bases; unmatched junction nucleotides: 1. The CDR3 extends over 15 amino acids. The germline CDR1 and CDR2 sequences are SGHDN and FVKESK. DNA for the CDR3: TGTGCCAGCAGCCAAGACGGGACAGGGGCCGGGGAGCTGTTTGTT. Translated, it gives CASSQDGTGAGELFV.